Shown below are 30 T cell receptor beta chains from a single sample sequenced in a study of neurological immune-mediated disorders. TCRdb re-derived calls from the 5' RACE reads in MiXCR, one entry per CDR3 protein. The sample has about 40,000 distinct CDR3 sequences; roughly 2.5% are singletons. The sample comprised PBMCs. Receptors were obtained from a man aged 45-65 years with multiple sclerosis.

This rearrangement joins TRBV20-1 to TRBJ2-2; D gene unclear. The CDR3 contains 15 residues. The germline CDR1 and CDR2 sequences are DFQATT and SNEGSKA (reference sequence). V dropped 3 bases and J dropped 4 bases, with 15 bases sitting between them. The CDR3 sequence: CSARVPPSGTGELFF. DNA for the CDR3: TGCAGTGCTAGGGTCCCCCCCTCGGGCACCGGGGAGCTGTTTTTT.

This clonotype was observed many times. The chain is built from TRBV4-3 and TRBJ1-2; 8 nucleotides agree with TRBD1. CDR1 and CDR2 from the germline V gene are LGHNA and YSLEER. J was trimmed by 3 bases and V by 4 bases; bases with no gene match: 4. This CDR3 contains 14 residues. CDR3 in amino acids: CASSRTTGDYGYTF. The CDR3 nucleotides are TGCGCCAGCAGCCGAACGACAGGGGACTATGGCTACACCTTC.

Worth noting for this clonotype: One end of the junction fails to match germline, which may point to a read error. The chain's CDR3 is CSASMPQPQNF. The DNA for the CDR3 is TGCAGTGCTAGTATGCCACAGCCCCAGAATTTT. The chain employs TRBV20-1 and TRBJ1-5, with D uncertain. This CDR3 contains 11 residues. Germline V CDR1 and CDR2: DFQATT, SNEGSKA (reference sequence).

This clonotype has a count of ten or more. The genes are TRBV20-1 and TRBJ1-2; 7 bases fit TRBD1. V shed 3 bases, J shed 5 bases, and the junction held 12 bases outside the gene matches. Germline V gene data show CDR1 as DFQATT and CDR2 as SNEGSKA (reference sequence). The CDR3 is 15 residues long. CDR3 region: CSASLHSGQSYGYTF. The CDR3 DNA is TGCAGTGCTAGTCTTCACTCGGGACAGTCATATGGCTACACCTTC.

This clonotype was observed at least ten times. Written as DNA, the CDR3 is TGTGCCAGCAGCGTAGGGGGAGATGATAAGCCCCAGCATTTT. Translating gives CASSVGGDDKPQHF. J is TRBJ1-5 and V is TRBV9, with unresolved D. The CDR3 runs 14 residues. V was shortened by 0 bases and J by 8 bases, with 12 bases between the two germline ends. Germline CDR1 SGDLS, CDR2 YYNGEE.

The sample holds many counts of this clonotype. The chain uses TRBV12-3 or TRBV12-4 and TRBJ2-1; D is unclear. This CDR3 comprises 13 residues. The V and J ends lost 1 base and 6 bases respectively, with 7 bases between them. The CDR3 nucleotides read TGTGCCAGCAGTTTAGGGGGAACCAATGAGCAGTTCTTC. Amino acids: CASSLGGTNEQFF.

On this clonotype: This clone may be a read error of a much larger clone one base away. J is TRBJ2-4 and V is TRBV5-6, with TRBD1 matching 7 bases. The CDR3 runs to 14 residues. The J segment lost 10 bases and the V segment lost 5 bases, leaving 12 bases of the junction unmatched. In germline, CDR1 is SGHDT, CDR2 YYEEEE. The CDR3 coding sequence is TGTGCCAGCAGTGGATGGACAGGTGCAAAAATTCAGTACTTC. Translated, it gives CASSGWTGAKIQYF.

This clonotype occurred many times. The chain is built from TRBV20-1 and TRBJ1-5; no clear D. Germline assignment: CDR1 DFQATT and CDR2 SNEGSKA (reference sequence). V lost 3 bases to trimming and J lost 5 bases, with 11 bases between them. The CDR3 has 13 amino acids. The chain's CDR3 is CSARPGFDQPQHF. The DNA for the CDR3 is TGCAGTGCTAGGCCGGGGTTTGATCAGCCCCAGCATTTT.

This clonotype was counted at least ten times. The chain has TRBV9 and TRBJ1-2, with 8 bases lining up with TRBD1. This CDR3 is built from 15 residues. The ends lost 0 bases at V and 5 bases at J; junction bases unmatched: 6. From germline, CDR1 is SGDLS and CDR2 YYNGEE. The CDR3 loop reads CASSVARQGSYGYTF. The CDR3 coding sequence is TGTGCCAGCAGCGTAGCAAGACAGGGGAGTTATGGCTACACCTTC.

V and J are TRBV7-6 and TRBJ2-2, with unresolved D. The germline V gene encodes CDR1 SGHVS and CDR2 FNYEAQ. The germline V and J ends were trimmed by 5 bases and 8 bases, with 6 bases remaining between them. This CDR3 is 11 amino acids long. DNA of the CDR3: TGTGCCAGCAGCCCTGATGGGGAGCTGTTTTTT. Translated, it gives CASSPDGELFF.

This clonotype was observed at least ten times. This chain joins TRBV5-1 and TRBJ2-5; 8 nucleotides line up with TRBD1. Germline V lookup: CDR1 SGHRS, CDR2 YFSETQ. The CDR3 runs to 15 residues. V gave up 0 bases and J gave up 5 bases; unmatched junction bases: 6. The CDR3 DNA is TGCGCCAGCAGCTTGGCCCCGACAGGGGTTGAGACCCAGTACTTC. Amino acids: CASSLAPTGVETQYF.

This clonotype has at least ten counts. This CDR3 is CSVVIRSGGSGEQFF. CDR3 DNA: TGCAGCGTTGTAATTAGAAGCGGGGGATCTGGTGAGCAGTTCTTC. The chain uses TRBV29-1 and TRBJ2-1; 8 bases agree with TRBD2. This CDR3 has 15 residues. Looked up from germline, CDR1 is SQVTM and CDR2 is ANQGSEA. With 4 bases clipped from V and 9 bases from J, the junction kept 14 bases outside the gene matches.

This clonotype was found many times. The CDR3 loop reads CASSRQGVGDTQYF. In nucleotides, the CDR3 is TGTGCCAGCTCACGACAGGGAGTTGGAGATACGCAGTATTTT. V and J are TRBV18 and TRBJ2-3, with TRBD1 matching over 7 bases. CDR3 length: 14 residues. Trimming took 4 bases from V and 5 from J; bases not matched to a gene: 6. CDR1 is KGHSH, CDR2 LQKENI, per germline.

This clonotype was counted at least ten times. The J gene is TRBJ2-4, the V gene TRBV28; 7 bases match TRBD1. V dropped 3 bases and J dropped 7; count of bases not matched to a gene: 6. CDR1 is MDHEN and CDR2 is SYDVKM in the germline V gene. The CDR3 has 14 residues. Written as DNA, the CDR3 is TGTGCCAGCAGTTTGGGCCTACAGGGGAACATTCAGTACTTC. It specifies CASSLGLQGNIQYF.

This clonotype has at least ten counts. The rearrangement links TRBV12-3 or TRBV12-4 to TRBJ2-1; D might be TRBD2 (6 bases). There are 16 residues in the CDR3. V gave up 3 bases and J gave up 9 bases, with 21 bases separating them. The CDR3 DNA reads as TGTGCCAGCAGTTTTTGGACTAAAGGGCTAGTAGTTGAGCAGTTCTTC. It translates to CASSFWTKGLVVEQFF.

This clonotype occurred many times. The chain links TRBV25-1 to TRBJ1-2, with unresolved D. V was pared by 3 bases and J by 6 bases, with 14 bases between. Germline CDR1 is MGHDK and CDR2 is SYGVNS. The CDR3 is 14 amino acids. The CDR3: CASSDRGVSHGYTF. CDR3 sequence (DNA): TGTGCCAGCAGTGATCGGGGAGTATCACATGGCTACACCTTC.

This clonotype showed up just a few times. The chain employs TRBV29-1 and TRBJ2-1; 12 bases fit TRBD2. Germline loops: CDR1 SQVTM, CDR2 ANQGSEA. CDR3 length: 16 amino acids. Trimming took 6 bases from V and 4 from J; bases not matched to a gene: 10. The DNA for the CDR3 is TGCAGCGTCGCCGGACTAGCGGGGAATGGGTACAATGAGCAGTTCTTC. This codes for CSVAGLAGNGYNEQFF.

This clonotype was picked up many times. The rearrangement uses TRBV24-1 and TRBJ1-2; weak D call: TRBD1 (5 bases). V was pared by 0 bases and J by 5 bases, with 9 bases between. The CDR3 consists of 14 residues. Per germline, CDR1 KGHDR and CDR2 SFDVKD. The CDR3 DNA reads TGTGCCACCAGTGATTTGTCGCAGGGTTATGGCTACACCTTC. This codes for CATSDLSQGYGYTF.

This clonotype has a count of ten or more. V gene TRBV20-1 combines with J gene TRBJ1-2; D is possibly TRBD1 (6 bases). The CDR3 loop spans 13 amino acids. From germline, CDR1 is DFQATT and CDR2 SNEGSKA (reference sequence). V was trimmed by 6 bases and J by 6 bases, leaving 17 bases between them. In nucleotides, the CDR3 is TGCAGTGCAATCCCGTCGGGGGCGAATGGCTACACCTTC. Translating it yields CSAIPSGANGYTF.

This clonotype was observed a handful of times. A clone one base away is much larger, so this may be a read error. Since the CDR3 does not end with the conserved phenylalanine or tryptophan, this likely comes from a read error. The genes are TRBV7-2 and TRBJ2-5; unclear D gene. The CDR3 is 11 residues long. Per germline, CDR1 SGHTA and CDR2 FQGNSA. Trimming cost V 2 bases and J 5 bases, with 3 bases left between them. The CDR3 DNA reads TGTGCCAGCAGCTTATACGAGACCCAGTACTGC. Translation gives CASSLYETQYC.

This clonotype showed up just a few times. Possible read error: a much larger clone is one base away. V and J are TRBV4-3 and TRBJ2-2, with D possibly being TRBD2 (5 bases). CDR1 is LGHNA and CDR2 is YSLEER in the germline V gene. Trimming pared 5 bases from V and 7 bases from J, leaving 8 bases between. This CDR3 has 12 residues. CDR3 protein: CASSIASGELFF. The DNA of the CDR3 is TGCGCCAGCAGCATAGCGAGCGGGGAGCTGTTTTTT.

This clonotype showed up many times. The rearrangement uses TRBV7-2 and TRBJ2-5; tentative D call: TRBD1 (6 bases). Germline lookup yields CDR1 SGHTA and CDR2 FQGNSA. V lost 2 bases and J 2 bases, leaving 12 bases between the germline ends. The CDR3 is 15 residues long. For the CDR3, the DNA is TGTGCCAGCAGCTTAACGGGACACCAACAAGAGACCCAGTACTTC. It codes for CASSLTGHQQETQYF.

This clonotype was picked up many times. V and J are TRBV12-3 or TRBV12-4 and TRBJ1-2; possible D gene TRBD1, 5 bases. This CDR3 is built from 13 residues. Trimming left V 2 bases short and J 8 bases short, with 12 bases between. This chain's CDR3 is CASSLKGRGGYTF. In DNA form, the CDR3 reads TGTGCCAGCAGTTTAAAGGGGCGCGGAGGCTACACCTTC.

There are many counts of this clonotype. The rearrangement joins TRBV11-3 to TRBJ2-3; 15 bases are shared with TRBD2. V trimming: 5 bases; J trimming: 4 bases; junction bases outside the gene matches: 10. Germline V CDR1 and CDR2: SGHNT, YENEEA. This CDR3 has 18 residues. The CDR3 sequence: CASSPRTSGGAWPDTQYF. As DNA, the CDR3 is TGTGCCAGCAGCCCCCGGACTAGCGGGGGGGCATGGCCAGATACGCAGTATTTT.

This clonotype was observed at least ten times. This chain links TRBV7-2 with TRBJ2-3; D not resolved. Trimming pared 5 bases from V and 5 bases from J, leaving 17 bases between. CDR3 length: 15 residues. Germline-derived CDR1 and CDR2 are SGHTA and FQGNSA. DNA for the CDR3: TGTGCCAGCAGCCCTCTGTGGGGTTATCAAGATACGCAGTATTTT. As protein: CASSPLWGYQDTQYF.

This clonotype was detected ten times or more. The CDR3 here is CASSQYVGRRTYEQYF. The CDR3 nucleotides are TGTGCCAGCAGCCAATATGTGGGACGCCGAACCTACGAGCAGTACTTC. The J gene is TRBJ2-7, the V gene TRBV3-1; D could derive from TRBD1 or TRBD2 (5 bases each). Deletions cut 2 bases from V and 2 bases from J, with 16 bases between. Looked up from germline, CDR1 is LGHDT and CDR2 is YNNKEL (reference sequence). There are 16 residues in the CDR3.

This sequence joins TRBV20-1 and TRBJ2-5; TRBD1 is a possible D gene (5 bases). The CDR3 totals 14 residues. Germline V gene lookup returns CDR1 DFQATT and CDR2 SNEGSKA (reference sequence). V lost 0 bases, J lost 4 bases, and 12 bases lay in between. The CDR3 DNA reads TGCAGTGCTAGAGAAAAGGGGCAAGTAGAGACCCAGTACTTC. This gives the protein CSAREKGQVETQYF.

Only a few counts were recorded for this clonotype. A much larger clone lies one base from this, so it may be a read error. No conserved phenylalanine or tryptophan is present at the end of the CDR3, so a read error is the likely explanation. The gene calls are TRBV3-1 and TRBJ2-5; 11 bases line up with TRBD2. V was pared by 1 base and J by 2 bases, with 0 bases of the junction left unmatched. Germline V gene data show CDR1 as LGHDT and CDR2 as YNNKEL (reference sequence). The CDR3 loop spans 15 amino acids. CDR3 bases: TGTGCCAGCAGCCAAGGACTAGCGGGGCAAGAGACCCAGTACATC. Residues: CASSQGLAGQETQYI.

In its sample, this clonotype was seen many times. The chain joins TRBV20-1 to TRBJ1-1; D is perhaps TRBD1 (6 bases). This CDR3 has 13 amino acids. In germline, CDR1 is DFQATT, CDR2 SNEGSKA (reference sequence). V lost 3 bases and J lost 1, with 9 bases in between. The CDR3 loop is CSASRDTNTEAFF. Here the CDR3 DNA reads TGCAGTGCTAGTCGGGACACGAACACTGAAGCTTTCTTT.

In this sample, this clonotype turned up many times. This chain connects TRBV20-1 to TRBJ1-4, with D maybe TRBD1 (5 bases). The V end lost 6 bases, the J end lost 7 bases, and 18 bases lay between the germline ends. The CDR3 has 14 residues. From germline, CDR1 is DFQATT and CDR2 SNEGSKA (reference sequence). CDR3 region: CSAIGHTGGEKLFF. In DNA, the CDR3 is TGCAGTGCCATCGGACACACGGGGGGTGAAAAACTGTTTTTT.